The entry below gives a single T cell receptor (beta chain) sequence along with its context. The data were taken from a study of blood T cell repertoires in COVID-19. Measured with immunoSEQ multiplex PCR; TCRdb has only the in-frame clones, and not every one. Found here are about 200,000 clones, roughly 82% of them singletons; the top ten hold 4.5% to 7%. This CDR3 comprises 15 residues. Trimming removed 3 bases from V and 4 bases from J, with 13 bases in between. Germline loops: CDR1 SGHVS, CDR2 FNYEAQ. The sequence was collected from a man aged 40-49 years with acute COVID-19. The rearrangement joins TRBV7-6 to TRBJ2-1; D possibly corresponds to TRBD2 (6 bases). The specimen was PBMCs or T cells enriched from blood (not recorded which). The CDR3 loop is CASSLATGLYNEQFF. The CDR3, as DNA: TGTGCCAGCAGCTTGGCTACGGGACTTTACAATGAGCAGTTCTTC.